The clone carrying this T cell receptor (beta chain) was counted many times. Its antigen is still unknown. This record comes from a study of T cell repertoires in cytomegalovirus infection. Looking at the study overall: Matching HLA type and CMV infection were both indicated by public TCR beta signatures.

Overall study results and limits: Clonotype analysis showed dominance of the ex vivo response by HLA-C-restricted CMV-specific TCR beta clonotypes.

TCRdb processed the reads anew with MiXCR; each CDR3 protein has one entry. The sample includes 560,000 or so distinct CDR3 sequences, 15% to 20% seen only once; the top ten take roughly a quarter. With 3 bases clipped from V and 7 bases from J, the junction kept 5 bases outside the gene matches. This CDR3 is built from 15 residues. Germline-derived CDR1 and CDR2 are SEHNR and FQNEAQ (reference sequence). Material: CD8+ T cells from PBMCs. The rearrangement links TRBV7-9 to TRBJ2-1; 11 bases fit TRBD1. The origin of this receptor is a human donor in good health (CMV status not recorded). Some clones in this sample may be carry-over from other donors' samples. CDR3 sequence: CASSFEDRGHNEQFF. CDR3 nucleotides: TGTGCCAGCAGCTTCGAGGACAGGGGGCATAATGAGCAGTTCTTC.